The sequence of this TCR beta chain was determined in a study of T cells after yellow fever vaccination. This clonotype was seen more than once but under ten times. TCRdb re-analysed the 5' RACE reads in MiXCR, keeping a single row per CDR3 protein. The profile shows hundreds of thousands of distinct CDR3 sequences, 9% to 15% of them singletons. The V and J ends lost 2 bases and 0 bases respectively, with 9 bases between them. The CDR3 covers 15 residues. In germline, CDR1 is SGHNT, CDR2 YENEEA. Sequenced here: PBMCs, sampled on the day of the yellow fever booster vaccination. The TCR comes from a man under 40 who received the YFV17D yellow fever vaccine. V and J are TRBV11-3 and TRBJ2-3, with D maybe TRBD2 (5 bases). CDR3 nucleotides: TGTGCCAGCAGCTTACGGGATACTAGCACAGATACGCAGTATTTT. Translating gives CASSLRDTSTDTQYF. Filled out from reference TRBV11-3 and TRBJ2-3, the complete variable domain reads EAGVVQSPRYKIIEKKQPVAFWCNPISGHNTLYWYLQNLGQGPELLIRYENEEAVDDSQLPKDRFSAERLKGVDSTLKIQPAELGDSAVYLCASSLRDTSTDTQYFGPGTRLTVL.